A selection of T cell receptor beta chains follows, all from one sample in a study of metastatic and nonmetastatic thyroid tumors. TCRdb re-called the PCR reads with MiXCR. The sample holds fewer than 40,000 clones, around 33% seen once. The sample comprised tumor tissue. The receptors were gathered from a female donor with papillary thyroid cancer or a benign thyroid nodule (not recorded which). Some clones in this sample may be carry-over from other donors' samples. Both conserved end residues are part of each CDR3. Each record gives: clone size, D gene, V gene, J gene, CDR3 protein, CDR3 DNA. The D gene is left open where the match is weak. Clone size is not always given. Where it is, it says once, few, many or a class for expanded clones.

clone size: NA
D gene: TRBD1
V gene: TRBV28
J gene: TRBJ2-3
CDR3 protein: CASSLTGGTDTQYF
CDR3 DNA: TGTGCCAGCAGCTTGACAGGGGGGACAGATACGCAGTATTTT

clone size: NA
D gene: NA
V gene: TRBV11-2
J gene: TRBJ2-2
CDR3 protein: CASRWLGELFF
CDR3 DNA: TGTGCCAGCAGGTGGCTGGGGGAGCTGTTTTTT

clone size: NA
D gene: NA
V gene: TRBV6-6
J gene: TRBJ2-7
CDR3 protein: CASSYTGDEQYF
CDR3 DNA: TGTGCCAGCAGTTACACTGGCGACGAGCAGTACTTC

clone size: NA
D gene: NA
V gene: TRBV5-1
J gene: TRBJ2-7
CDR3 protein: CASSLADSSYEQYF
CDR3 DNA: TGCGCCAGCAGCTTGGCCGATAGCTCCTACGAGCAGTACTTC

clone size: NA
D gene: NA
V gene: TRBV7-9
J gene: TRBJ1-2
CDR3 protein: CASSDTPNYGYTF
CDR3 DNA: TGTGCCAGCAGCGACACACCTAACTATGGCTACACCTTC

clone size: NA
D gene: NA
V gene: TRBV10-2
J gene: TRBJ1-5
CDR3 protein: CASSESPGNSNQPQHF
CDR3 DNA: TGCGCCAGCAGTGAGTCACCGGGAAATAGCAATCAGCCCCAGCATTTT

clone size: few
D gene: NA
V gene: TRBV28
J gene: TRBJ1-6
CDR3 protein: CASSSWTSLHF
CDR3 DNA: TGTGCCAGCAGTTCGTGGACCTCCCTCCACTTT

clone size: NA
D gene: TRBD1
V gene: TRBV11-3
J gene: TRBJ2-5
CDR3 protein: CASSLGRLGTGQETQYF
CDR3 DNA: TGTGCCAGCAGCTTAGGAAGGTTAGGGACAGGCCAAGAGACCCAGTACTTC

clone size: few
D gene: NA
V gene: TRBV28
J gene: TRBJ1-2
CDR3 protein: CASSQGDYGYTF
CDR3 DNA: TGTGCCAGCAGTCAGGGAGACTATGGCTACACCTTC

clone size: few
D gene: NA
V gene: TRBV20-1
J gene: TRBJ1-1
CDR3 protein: CSAGKGGINTEAFF
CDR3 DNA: TGCAGTGCTGGGAAGGGGGGGATCAACACTGAAGCTTTCTTT

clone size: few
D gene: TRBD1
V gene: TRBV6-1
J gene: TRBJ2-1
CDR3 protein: CASSGGQEHNEQFF
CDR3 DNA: TGTGCCAGCAGTGGGGGACAGGAACACAATGAGCAGTTCTTC

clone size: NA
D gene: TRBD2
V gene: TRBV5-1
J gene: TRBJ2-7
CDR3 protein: CASSLGGSFSYEQYF
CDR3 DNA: TGCGCCAGCAGCTTGGGCGGGAGCTTTTCCTACGAGCAGTACTTC

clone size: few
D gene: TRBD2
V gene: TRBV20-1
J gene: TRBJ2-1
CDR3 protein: CSVTATSGTLNEQFF
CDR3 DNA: TGCAGTGTTACTGCCACTAGCGGGACACTTAATGAGCAGTTCTTC

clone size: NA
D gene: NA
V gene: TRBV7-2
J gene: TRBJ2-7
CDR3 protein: CASSFTAASYEQYF
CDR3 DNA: TGTGCCAGCAGCTTTACAGCCGCTAGCTACGAGCAGTACTTC

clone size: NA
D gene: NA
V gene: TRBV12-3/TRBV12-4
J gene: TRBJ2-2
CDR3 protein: CASSFGQANTGELFF
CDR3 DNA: TGTGCCAGCAGTTTTGGGCAGGCGAACACCGGGGAGCTGTTTTTT

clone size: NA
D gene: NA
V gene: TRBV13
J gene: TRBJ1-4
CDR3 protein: CASSFRRERWNRDEKLFF
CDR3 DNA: TGTGCCAGCAGCTTTCGTCGCGAGAGGTGGAATCGGGATGAAAAACTGTTTTTT

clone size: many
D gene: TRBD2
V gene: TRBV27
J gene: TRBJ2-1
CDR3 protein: CASTQRAGGVVYEQFF
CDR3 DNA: TGTGCCAGCACCCAAAGGGCGGGGGGGGTCGTCTATGAGCAGTTCTTC

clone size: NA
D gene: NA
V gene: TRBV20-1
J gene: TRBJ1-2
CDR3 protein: CSAPRTSNYGYTF
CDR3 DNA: TGCAGTGCTCCACGGACATCTAACTATGGCTACACCTTC

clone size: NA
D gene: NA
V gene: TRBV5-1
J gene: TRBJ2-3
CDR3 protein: CASSFGGWGSSDTQYF
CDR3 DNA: TGCGCCAGCAGCTTCGGAGGGTGGGGTAGTTCAGATACGCAGTATTTT

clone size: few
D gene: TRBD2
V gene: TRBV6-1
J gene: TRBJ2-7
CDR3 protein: CASSLAGTGREQYF
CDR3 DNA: TGTGCCAGCAGTCTAGCGGGAACGGGGCGCGAGCAGTACTTC

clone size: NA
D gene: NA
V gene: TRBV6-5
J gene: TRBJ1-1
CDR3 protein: CASSFMNTEAFF
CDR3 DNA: TGTGCCAGCAGTTTTATGAACACTGAAGCTTTCTTT

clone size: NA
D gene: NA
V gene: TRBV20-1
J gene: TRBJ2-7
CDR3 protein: CSASTIRGEQYF
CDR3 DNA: TGCAGTGCTTCTACCATCAGAGGTGAGCAGTACTTC

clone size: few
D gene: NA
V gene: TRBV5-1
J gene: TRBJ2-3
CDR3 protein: CASSLAGPSTDTQYF
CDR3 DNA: TGCGCCAGCAGCTTGGCGGGACCGAGCACAGATACGCAGTATTTT

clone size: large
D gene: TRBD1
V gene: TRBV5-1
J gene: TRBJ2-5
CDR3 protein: CASSLVSRGIQETQYF
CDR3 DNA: TGCGCCAGCAGCTTGGTCAGCAGGGGGATCCAAGAGACCCAGTACTTC

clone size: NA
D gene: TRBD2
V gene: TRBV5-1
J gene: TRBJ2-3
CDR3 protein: CASNTGGRPGTDTQYF
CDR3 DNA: TGCGCCAGCAACACGGGAGGCCGTCCGGGCACAGATACGCAGTATTTT

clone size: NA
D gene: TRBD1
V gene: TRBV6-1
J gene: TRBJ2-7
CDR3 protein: CASSTGQASYEQYF
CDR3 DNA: TGTGCCAGCAGTACCGGACAGGCCTCCTACGAGCAGTACTTC

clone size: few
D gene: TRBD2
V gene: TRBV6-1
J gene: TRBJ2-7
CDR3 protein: CASSRKAGTSGTYEQYF
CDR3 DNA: TGTGCCAGCAGTCGAAAGGCCGGGACTAGCGGAACCTACGAGCAGTACTTC

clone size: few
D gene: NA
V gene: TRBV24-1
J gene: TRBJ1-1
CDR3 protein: CATSGTSYTEAFF
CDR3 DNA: TGTGCCACCAGTGGGACCAGCTACACTGAAGCTTTCTTT

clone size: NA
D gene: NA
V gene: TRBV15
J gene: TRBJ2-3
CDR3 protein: CATSRPLGNADTQYF
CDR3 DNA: TGTGCCACCAGCAGGCCCTTGGGTAACGCAGATACGCAGTATTTT

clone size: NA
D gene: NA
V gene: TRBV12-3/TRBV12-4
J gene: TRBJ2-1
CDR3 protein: CASRSPPGDEQFF
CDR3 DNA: TGTGCCAGCAGATCCCCCCCGGGAGATGAGCAGTTCTTC

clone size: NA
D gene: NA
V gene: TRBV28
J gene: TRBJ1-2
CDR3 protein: CASSSGTVYGYTF
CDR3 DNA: TGTGCCAGCAGCTCCGGGACGGTCTATGGCTACACCTTC

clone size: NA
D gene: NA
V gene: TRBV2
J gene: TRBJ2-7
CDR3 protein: CASSADRISSRYF
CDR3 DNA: TGTGCCAGCAGTGCCGACAGGATTTCAAGTCGGTACTTC

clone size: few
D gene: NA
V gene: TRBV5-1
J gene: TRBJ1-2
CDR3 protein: CASSFAPTGIGGYTF
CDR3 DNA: TGCGCCAGCAGCTTCGCCCCCACTGGGATCGGTGGCTACACCTTC

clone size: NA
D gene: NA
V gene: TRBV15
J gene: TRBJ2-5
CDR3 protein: CATSRGDGPQETQYF
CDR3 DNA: TGTGCCACCAGCAGGGGGGATGGGCCTCAAGAGACCCAGTACTTC

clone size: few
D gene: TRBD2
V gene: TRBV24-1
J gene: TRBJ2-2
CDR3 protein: CATSDISGSPTGELFF
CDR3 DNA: TGTGCCACCAGTGATATTAGCGGGTCTCCCACCGGGGAGCTGTTTTTT

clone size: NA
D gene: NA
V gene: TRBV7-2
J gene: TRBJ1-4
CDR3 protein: CASSSLGSPGEKLFF
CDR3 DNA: TGTGCCAGCAGCTCCCTGGGCAGTCCGGGTGAAAAACTGTTTTTT

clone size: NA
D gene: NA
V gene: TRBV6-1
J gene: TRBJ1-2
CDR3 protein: CASTKREIDGYTF
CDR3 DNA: TGTGCCAGCACCAAAAGGGAGATTGATGGCTACACCTTC

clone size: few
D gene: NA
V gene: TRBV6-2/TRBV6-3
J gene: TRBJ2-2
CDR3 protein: CASSTDSPTGELFF
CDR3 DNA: TGTGCCAGCAGTACCGACAGCCCCACCGGGGAGCTGTTTTTT

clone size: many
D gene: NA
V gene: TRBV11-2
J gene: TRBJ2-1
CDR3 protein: CASSLGGVRNEQFF
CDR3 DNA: TGTGCCAGCAGCTTAGGTGGCGTACGAAATGAGCAGTTCTTC